This T cell receptor beta chain came from a study of post-analysis software for immune sequencing data. About the research overall: Some patients lacked subtype; others had relapsing-remitting, secondary progressive or progressive-relapsing disease. Findings and limits, study-wide: By F measure, samples from a shared preparation batch strongly co-clustered. TRBV segments more frequent in patients than in controls numbered five and included TRBV5-6, TRBV5-1 and TRBV20-1. Among multiple sclerosis patients, normalized Chao1 diversity was significantly below that of controls.

As concerns this clonotype: Its antigen is still unknown.

TCR beta cDNA libraries included unique molecular identifiers. T cells numbering about 0.9 to 11 million gave rise to about 490,000 cDNA molecules. Via MiXCR, TCRdb re-called the PCR reads, giving one row per CDR3 protein. The sample consists of some 690,000 distinct CDR3 sequences, around 60% of them appearing once. From germline, CDR1 is DFQATT and CDR2 SNEGSKA (reference sequence). The CDR3 covers 14 residues. With 0 bases clipped from V and 6 bases from J, the junction kept 5 bases outside the gene matches. This TCR derives from a girl aged 2 to 9 with multiple sclerosis. V gene TRBV20-1 combines with J gene TRBJ2-1; 7 nucleotides match TRBD1. Sequenced material: blood. CDR3 region: CSARDRQGTNEQFF. CDR3 nucleotide sequence: TGCAGTGCTAGAGACAGACAGGGAACCAATGAGCAGTTCTTC.